This T cell receptor beta chain was documented in a study of cytomegalovirus exposure and HLA in healthy donors. The study's findings and limits: Trimming of TCR beta V- and J-genes showed a link, identified in a later analysis, to a missense DCLRE1C variant. When presence/absence was analysed, sequencing depth was taken to be roughly uniform across donors.

Germline CDR1 and CDR2: MDHEN and SYDVKM. The CDR3 extends over 15 amino acids. Between the trimmed V and J ends, which lost 5 bases and 7 bases, there was a span of 21 bases. This clone was observed a single time. Its antigen is undetermined. This PCR relied on a set of 60 Vbeta primers and 13 Jbeta primers. Only in-frame clones appear in the TCRdb table, and some are missing; sequencing was by immunoSEQ multiplex PCR. The sample consists of under 200,000 clones, 84% of them appearing once. This TCR derives from a woman aged 45 to 65 in good health and CMV-seropositive. The material sequenced was PBMCs. J is TRBJ2-7 and V is TRBV28; the D gene is possibly TRBD1 (5 bases). CDR3 coding DNA: TGTGCCAGCAGTCGGACACGTCTTCATGATGGGGAGCAGTACTTC. Amino acid sequence: CASSRTRLHDGEQYF.